The 27 T cell receptor beta chains listed next were all sequenced from one sample in a study of blood T cell repertoires in COVID-19. The data were produced by immunoSEQ multiplex PCR, yet TCRdb's version contains in-frame clones alone and is incomplete. Of about 530,000 clones in the sample, less than 90% were seen once. The sample consisted of peripheral blood. The source of these receptors is a woman aged 50 to 65 with COVID-19, enrolled during active disease.

The chain combines TRBV9 with TRBJ1-1; D may be TRBD1 (5 bases). This CDR3 has 13 residues. The ends were cut back, 4 bases at V and 5 bases at J, with 12 bases in the middle. From germline, CDR1 is SGDLS and CDR2 YYNGEE. CDR3 in DNA: TGTGCCAGCAGCACACCAGGGAAGACTGAAGCTTTCTTT. Its translation: CASSTPGKTEAFF.

This clone has more than one count but fewer than ten. The chain carries TRBV27 and TRBJ1-6; 11 nucleotides line up with TRBD1. CDR1 is MNHEY and CDR2 is SMNVEV in the germline V gene (reference sequence). V gave up 8 bases and J gave up 9 bases; unmatched junction bases: 3. This CDR3 spans 13 amino acids. The CDR3 nucleotides read TGTGCCAGCGATGGGACAGGGGGTTCACCCCTCCACTTT. Translation gives CASDGTGGSPLHF.

Concerning this clone: The same CDR3 is also encoded by other DNA sequences in this sample. The gene calls are TRBV5-4 and TRBJ1-3; D may be TRBD1 (6 bases). The length of the CDR3 is 13 residues. The V gene lost 0 bases and the J gene lost 7 bases, with 8 bases spanning the gap. Germline CDR1 is SGHNT and CDR2 is YYREEE (reference sequence). CDR3 protein: CASSLGQGNTIYF. CDR3 DNA: TGTGCCAGCAGCTTGGGTCAGGGGAACACCATATATTTT. Full variable domain (remainder filled in from reference TRBV5-4 and TRBJ1-3): ETGVTQSPTHLIKTRGQQVTLRCSSQSGHNTVSWYQQALGQGPQFIFQYYREEENGRGNFPPRFSGLQFPNYSSELNVNALELDDSALYLCASSLGQGNTIYFGEGSWLTVV.

V and J are TRBV5-1 and TRBJ2-1, with TRBD2 identical over 9 bases. The CDR3 covers 16 residues. The ends lost 0 bases at V and 8 bases at J; junction bases unmatched: 9. The germline gives CDR1 SGHRS, CDR2 YFSETQ. The CDR3 bases are TGCGCCAGCAGCTTGGAGATCGCGGGGGGGCCCGATGAGCAGTTCTTC. Translating it yields CASSLEIAGGPDEQFF.

J is TRBJ1-2 and V is TRBV28, with D maybe TRBD1 (6 bases). Trimming removed 7 bases at V and 2 bases at J, with 11 bases between. Germline CDR1 and CDR2: MDHEN and SYDVKM. This CDR3 has 13 amino acids. DNA for the CDR3: TGTGCCAGCAACACCGGACAGAACTATGGCTACACCTTC. It translates to CASNTGQNYGYTF.

The chain joins TRBV19 to TRBJ1-5; D not certain. V gave up 2 bases and J gave up 2 bases, with 7 bases separating them. Germline V gene data show CDR1 as LNHDA and CDR2 as SQIVND (reference sequence). The CDR3 loop spans 14 amino acids. The CDR3 is CASSITVGNQPQHF. CDR3 coding DNA: TGTGCCAGTAGTATAACAGTAGGCAATCAGCCCCAGCATTTT.

A single count supports this clone. The rearrangement uses TRBV6-5 and TRBJ1-5, with 11 bases that match TRBD1. Germline V lookup: CDR1 MNHEY, CDR2 SVGAGI. The CDR3 length is 15 residues. V lost 6 bases, J lost 6 bases, and 7 bases stayed unmatched. The CDR3 reads CASSRGGTGGQPQHF. The CDR3, as DNA: TGTGCCAGCAGCCGAGGGGGGACAGGGGGTCAGCCCCAGCATTTT.

V gene TRBV6-4 combines with J gene TRBJ1-1, with D possibly being TRBD1 (5 bases). V dropped 4 bases and J dropped 1 base, with 13 bases sitting between them. Germline loops: CDR1 MRHNA, CDR2 SNTAGT. This CDR3 region has 15 residues. CDR3 nucleotide sequence: TGTGCCAGCAGTGGGGGGGACGGTAGGAACACTGAAGCTTTCTTT. This encodes CASSGGDGRNTEAFF.

The CDR3 here is CASRRRGREDGYTF. The CDR3 nucleotides are TGTGCCAGCAGGCGCAGGGGAAGGGAAGATGGCTACACCTTC. V and J are TRBV2 and TRBJ1-2, with D tentatively TRBD1 (6 bases). The V end lost 6 bases, the J end lost 6 bases, and 17 bases lay between the germline ends. CDR1 is SNHLY and CDR2 is FYNNEI in the germline V gene. This CDR3 contains 14 residues. The whole variable domain, remainder taken from reference TRBV2 and TRBJ1-2, is EPEVTQTPSHQVTQMGQEVILRCVPISNHLYFYWYRQILGQKVEFLVSFYNNEISEKSEIFDDQFSVERPDGSNFTLKIRSTKLEDSAMYFCASRRRGREDGYTFGSGTRLTVV.

This chain joins TRBV3-1 (or the pseudogene TRBV3-2) and TRBJ2-3; 15 bases agree with TRBD2. The CDR3 runs 18 residues. V gave up 4 bases and J gave up 3 bases; unmatched junction bases: 8. Germline V gene sequence: CDR1 LGHDT, CDR2 YNNKEL (reference sequence). In nucleotides, the CDR3 is TGTGCCAGCAGCCCCCCATGGGGACTAGCGGGGGGTACAGATACGCAGTATTTT. Residues: CASSPPWGLAGGTDTQYF.

The rearrangement joins TRBV5-1 to TRBJ2-7; D is possibly TRBD1 (6 bases). Trimming pared 0 bases from V and 4 bases from J, leaving 14 bases between. This CDR3 region has 15 residues. Germline CDR1 and CDR2: SGHRS and YFSETQ. The CDR3 sequence is CASSLEPGDRYEQYF. The CDR3 region has the DNA TGCGCCAGCAGCTTGGAGCCAGGGGACCGATACGAGCAGTACTTC.

The V call is TRBV30, the J call TRBJ1-4; D might be TRBD1 (5 bases). The CDR3 runs to 15 residues. V was cut by 0 bases and J by 9 bases, with 17 bases left in between. Germline V CDR1 and CDR2: GTSNPN, SVGIG (reference sequence). For the CDR3, the DNA is TGTGCCTGGAGTGTTGGGCAGGGAGGATTGCAAAAACTGTTTTTT. Its translation: CAWSVGQGGLQKLFF. Using reference TRBV30 and TRBJ1-4 for the parts outside the CDR3, the full variable domain is SQTIHQWPATLVQPVGSPLSLECTVEGTSNPNLYWYRQAAGRGLQLLFYSVGIGQISSEVPQNLSASRPQDRQFILSSKKLLLSDSGFYLCAWSVGQGGLQKLFFGSGTQLSVL.

The V gene is TRBV5-1, the J gene TRBJ1-1, with D possibly matching TRBD1 (6 bases). The V end lost 7 bases, the J end lost 1 base, and 14 bases lay between the germline ends. Germline V CDR1 and CDR2: SGHRS, YFSETQ. This CDR3 has 14 amino acids. The CDR3 DNA sequence: TGCGCCAGCGCAACCGACAGGAGGAACACTGAAGCTTTCTTT. This translates into CASATDRRNTEAFF. The variable domain in full, completed from reference TRBV5-1 and TRBJ1-1, reads KAGVTQTPRYLIKTRGQQVTLSCSPISGHRSVSWYQQTPGQGLQFLFEYFSETQRNKGNFPGRFSGRQFSNSRSEMNVSTLELGDSALYLCASATDRRNTEAFFGQGTRLTVV.

Only a few counts were recorded for this clone. V and J are TRBV7-9 and TRBJ2-2, with 7 bases identical to TRBD1. The length of the CDR3 is 18 residues. In germline, CDR1 is SEHNR, CDR2 FQNEAQ (reference sequence). Trimming cost V 4 bases and J 3 bases; bases outside gene matches: 14. In DNA form, the CDR3 reads TGTGCCAGCAGCTCATATCCCCTAGGACAGGTGGACACCGGGGAGCTGTTTTTT. Its translation is CASSSYPLGQVDTGELFF.

This rearrangement joins TRBV4-2 to TRBJ1-6; tentative D call: TRBD1 (6 bases). V was trimmed by 0 bases and J by 7 bases, leaving 13 bases between them. Germline loops: CDR1 LGHNA, CDR2 YNFKEQ. The CDR3 has 16 residues. CDR3 coding DNA: TGTGCCAGCAGCCAAGATTACGCGAGGGGGAATTCACCCCTCCACTTT. This gives the protein CASSQDYARGNSPLHF.

The chain carries TRBV7-9 and TRBJ2-7; D remains ambiguous. Germline V gene data show CDR1 as SEHNR and CDR2 as FQNEAQ (reference sequence). This CDR3 contains 14 residues. The ends were cut back, 6 bases at V and 4 bases at J, with 16 bases in the middle. CDR3 amino acids: CASSPPGSPYEQYF. For the CDR3, the DNA is TGTGCCAGCAGTCCCCCCGGGTCCCCGTACGAGCAGTACTTC.

V usage is TRBV29-1 and J usage is TRBJ1-4; weak D call: TRBD1 (6 bases). This CDR3 has 14 residues. Trimming removed 6 bases at V and 3 bases at J, with 14 bases between. Germline-derived CDR1 and CDR2 are SQVTM and ANQGSEA. The CDR3 protein is CSVFGGAANEKLFF. CDR3 in DNA: TGCAGCGTCTTTGGGGGCGCGGCTAATGAAAAACTGTTTTTT.

V is TRBV2 and J is TRBJ2-7; 9 bases are a match to TRBD1. CDR1 is SNHLY and CDR2 is FYNNEI in the germline V gene. This CDR3 is 14 amino acids long. After removal of 6 bases from V and 3 bases from J, the junction contained 6 bases not matched to a gene. The CDR3 DNA reads as TGTGCCAGCAGATACGGGACAGGGCACTACGAGCAGTACTTC. It is translated as CASRYGTGHYEQYF.

The genes are TRBV9 and TRBJ1-2, with TRBD1 as a possible D gene (5 bases). There are 14 residues in the CDR3. Trimming removed 3 bases at V and 3 bases at J, with 12 bases between. CDR1 is SGDLS and CDR2 is YYNGEE in the germline V gene. CDR3 residues: CASSDGGKYYGYTF. The CDR3 DNA reads as TGTGCCAGCAGCGATGGGGGGAAGTACTATGGCTACACCTTC. The full variable domain, rest sourced from reference TRBV9 and TRBJ1-2, is DSGVTQTPKHLITATGQRVTLRCSPRSGDLSVYWYQQSLDQGLQFLIQYYNGEERAKGNILERFSAQQFPDLHSELNLSSLELGDSALYFCASSDGGKYYGYTFGSGTRLTVV.

The chain is built from TRBV9 and TRBJ2-5, with D perhaps matching TRBD1 (7 bases). Germline loops: CDR1 SGDLS, CDR2 YYNGEE. V was cut by 4 bases and J by 3 bases, with 16 bases left in between. This CDR3 region has 15 residues. The DNA for the CDR3 is TGTGCCAGCAGCCAGACAGGGAGGAGGGAAGAGACCCAGTACTTC. Translation: CASSQTGRREETQYF.

This clone was seen only a few times. The J gene is TRBJ1-5, the V gene TRBV2; possibly TRBD1 for D (6 bases). The germline V gene encodes CDR1 SNHLY and CDR2 FYNNEI. The ends were cut back, 8 bases at V and 5 bases at J, with 16 bases in the middle. This CDR3 spans 14 amino acids. In DNA form, the CDR3 reads TGTGCCAGCTCGAGAGGGGGAAGGGATCAGCCCCAGCATTTT. It yields the protein CASSRGGRDQPQHF.

The sample holds one count of this clone. V gene TRBV9 combines with J gene TRBJ1-2; 7 bases are shared with TRBD1. This CDR3 has 16 residues. J gave up 2 bases and V 4 bases, and 11 bases lay outside the gene matches. CDR1 and CDR2 from the germline V gene are SGDLS and YYNGEE. The CDR3 sequence is CASSPRDGTANYGYTF. The CDR3 DNA reads as TGTGCCAGCAGCCCTCGGGATGGGACAGCCAACTATGGCTACACCTTC.

The chain has TRBV30 and TRBJ1-2; TRBD1 agrees at 7 bases. V was pared by 2 bases and J by 3 bases, with 12 bases of the junction left unmatched. Germline V gives CDR1 GTSNPN, CDR2 SVGIG (reference sequence). There are 16 residues in the CDR3. The CDR3 region is CAWSFGPSGTDYGYTF. In DNA form, the CDR3 reads TGTGCCTGGAGTTTCGGGCCCTCCGGGACAGACTATGGCTACACCTTC.

This chain connects TRBV4-1 to TRBJ1-5, with D perhaps TRBD1 (5 bases). V gave up 4 bases and J gave up 0 bases, with 22 bases separating them. The CDR3 runs to 19 residues. Germline-derived CDR1 and CDR2 are MGHRA and YSYEKL. The CDR3: CASSPSGFPGKDSNQPQHF. The CDR3 DNA reads TGCGCCAGCAGCCCTTCAGGATTCCCAGGGAAGGATAGCAATCAGCCCCAGCATTTT.

A remark on this clone: Since a much larger clone is just one base distant, this may be a read error. The genes are TRBV5-8 and TRBJ1-1; weak D call: TRBD1 (5 bases). There are 14 residues in the CDR3. Germline-derived CDR1 and CDR2 are SGHTS and YDEGEE. V was cut by 1 base and J by 4 bases, with 11 bases left in between. In DNA, the CDR3 is TGTGCCAGCAGCTTGAGGCAGGGAGGCACTGAAGCTTTCTTT. Translating gives CASSLRQGGTEAFF.

This clone came up a few times. The V and J genes are TRBV4-2 and TRBJ2-7; D remains ambiguous. Trimming left V 1 base short and J 3 bases short, with 13 bases between. Per the germline V gene, CDR1 is LGHNA and CDR2 is YNFKEQ. The CDR3 runs 15 residues. The CDR3 nucleotides read TGTGCCAGCAGCCAAGTTGCCACTACCTTCTACGAGCAGTACTTC. Encoded protein: CASSQVATTFYEQYF.

The chain uses TRBV2 and TRBJ1-6; the D gene is possibly TRBD1 (5 bases). The germline gives CDR1 SNHLY, CDR2 FYNNEI. The CDR3 covers 13 residues. The ends were cut back, 8 bases at V and 2 bases at J, with 7 bases in the middle. The CDR3, as DNA: TGTGCCAGCCGGGGGGCCTATAATTCACCCCTCCACTTT. It codes for CASRGAYNSPLHF.